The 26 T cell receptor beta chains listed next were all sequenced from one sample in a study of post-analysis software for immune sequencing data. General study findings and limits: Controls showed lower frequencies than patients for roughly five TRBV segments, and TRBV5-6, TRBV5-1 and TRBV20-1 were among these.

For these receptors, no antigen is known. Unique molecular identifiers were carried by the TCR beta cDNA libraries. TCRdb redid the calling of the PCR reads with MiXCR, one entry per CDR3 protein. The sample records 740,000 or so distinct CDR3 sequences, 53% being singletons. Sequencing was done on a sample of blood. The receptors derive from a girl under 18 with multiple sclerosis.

This CDR3 is CSVSGKIGITEAFF. The CDR3 coding sequence is TGCAGCGTTTCAGGGAAAATAGGTATTACTGAAGCTTTCTTT. The V gene is TRBV29-1, the J gene TRBJ1-1; TRBD1 might be the D (5 bases). Germline V CDR1 and CDR2: SQVTM, ANQGSEA. CDR3 length: 14 amino acids. The V and J ends lost 5 bases and 5 bases respectively, with 18 bases between them.

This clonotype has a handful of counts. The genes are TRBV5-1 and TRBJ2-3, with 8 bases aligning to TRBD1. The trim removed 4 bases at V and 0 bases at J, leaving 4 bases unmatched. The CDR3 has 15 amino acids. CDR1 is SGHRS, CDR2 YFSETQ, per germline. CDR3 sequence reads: CASSPRDRSTDTQYF. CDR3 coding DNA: TGCGCCAGCAGCCCTCGGGACAGGAGCACAGATACGCAGTATTTT.

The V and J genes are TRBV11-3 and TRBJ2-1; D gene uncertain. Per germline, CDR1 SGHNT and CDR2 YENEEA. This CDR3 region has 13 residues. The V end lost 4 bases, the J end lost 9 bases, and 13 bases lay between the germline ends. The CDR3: CASSSHLKGEQFF. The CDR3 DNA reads TGTGCCAGCAGCTCCCACTTAAAGGGTGAGCAGTTCTTC.

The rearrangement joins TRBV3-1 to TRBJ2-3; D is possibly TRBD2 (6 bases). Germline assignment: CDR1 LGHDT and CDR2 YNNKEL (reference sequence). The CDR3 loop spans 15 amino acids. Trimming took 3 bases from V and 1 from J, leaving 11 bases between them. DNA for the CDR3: TGTGCCAGCAGCCAGACCATAGCGGGCACAGATACGCAGTATTTT. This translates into CASSQTIAGTDTQYF.

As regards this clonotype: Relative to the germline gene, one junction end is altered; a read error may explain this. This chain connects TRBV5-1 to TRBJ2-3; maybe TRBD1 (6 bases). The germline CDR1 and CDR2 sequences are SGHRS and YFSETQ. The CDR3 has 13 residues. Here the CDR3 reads CASSSQGTDTQYF. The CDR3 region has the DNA TGTGCCAGCAGCTCGCAGGGGACAGATACGCAGTATTTT.

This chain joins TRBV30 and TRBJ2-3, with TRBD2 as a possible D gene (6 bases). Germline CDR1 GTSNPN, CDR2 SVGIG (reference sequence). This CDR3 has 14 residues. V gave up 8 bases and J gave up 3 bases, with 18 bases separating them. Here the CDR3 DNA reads TGTGCCCTTTTGCCGGGAGTAGGGACAGATACGCAGTATTTT. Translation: CALLPGVGTDTQYF.

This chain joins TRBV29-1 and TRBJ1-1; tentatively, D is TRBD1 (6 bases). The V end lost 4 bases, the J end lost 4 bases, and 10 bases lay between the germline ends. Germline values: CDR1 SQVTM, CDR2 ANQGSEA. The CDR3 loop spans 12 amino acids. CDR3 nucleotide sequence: TGCAGCGTTGGGGGGGGCGGCACTGAAGCTTTCTTT. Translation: CSVGGGGTEAFF. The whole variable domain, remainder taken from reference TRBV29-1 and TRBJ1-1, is SAVISQKPSRDICQRGTSLTIQCQVDSQVTMMFWYRQQPGQSLTLIATANQGSEATYESGFVIDKFPISRPNLTFSTLTVSNMSPEDSSIYLCSVGGGGTEAFFGQGTRLTVV.

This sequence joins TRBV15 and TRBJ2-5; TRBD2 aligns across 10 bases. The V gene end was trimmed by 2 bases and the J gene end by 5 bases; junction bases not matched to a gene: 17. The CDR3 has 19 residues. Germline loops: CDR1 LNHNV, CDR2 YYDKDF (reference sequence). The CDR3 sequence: CATSRSPRGAGGRMETQYF. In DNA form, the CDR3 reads TGTGCCACCAGCAGATCGCCCCGCGGAGCGGGAGGGAGGATGGAGACCCAGTACTTC.

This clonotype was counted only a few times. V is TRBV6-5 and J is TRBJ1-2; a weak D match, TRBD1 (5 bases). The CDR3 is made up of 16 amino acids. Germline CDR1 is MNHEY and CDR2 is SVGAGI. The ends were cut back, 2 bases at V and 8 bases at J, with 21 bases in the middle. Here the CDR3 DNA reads TGTGCCAGCAGTTACACCTACAGAGGGGTATCGGAAGGCTACACCTTC. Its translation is CASSYTYRGVSEGYTF.

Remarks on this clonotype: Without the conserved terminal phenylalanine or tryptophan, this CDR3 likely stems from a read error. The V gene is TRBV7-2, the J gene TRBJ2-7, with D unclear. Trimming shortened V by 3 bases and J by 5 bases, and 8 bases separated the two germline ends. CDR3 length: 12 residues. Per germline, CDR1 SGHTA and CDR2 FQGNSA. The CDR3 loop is CASSFSANEQYL. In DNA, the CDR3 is TGTGCCAGCAGCTTTTCGGCTAACGAGCAGTACCTC.

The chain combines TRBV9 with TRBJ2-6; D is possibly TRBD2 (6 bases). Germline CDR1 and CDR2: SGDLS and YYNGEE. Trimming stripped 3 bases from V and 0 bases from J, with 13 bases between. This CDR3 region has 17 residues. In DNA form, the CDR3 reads TGTGCCAGCAGCGGGTGGGACTCCCTCTCTGGGGCCAACGTCCTGACTTTC. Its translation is CASSGWDSLSGANVLTF.

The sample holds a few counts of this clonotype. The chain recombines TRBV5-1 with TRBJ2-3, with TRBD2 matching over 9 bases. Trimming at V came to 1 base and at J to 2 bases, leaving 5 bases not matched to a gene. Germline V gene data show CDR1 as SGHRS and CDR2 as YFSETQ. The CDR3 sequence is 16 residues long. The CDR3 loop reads CASSLSLAGSTDTQYF. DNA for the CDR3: TGCGCCAGCAGCTTGTCGCTAGCGGGATCCACAGATACGCAGTATTTT.

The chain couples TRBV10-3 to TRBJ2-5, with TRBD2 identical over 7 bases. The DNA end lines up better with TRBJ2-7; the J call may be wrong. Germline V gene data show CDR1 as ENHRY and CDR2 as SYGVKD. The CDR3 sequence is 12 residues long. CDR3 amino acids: CAFGRERNEQYF. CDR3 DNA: TGTGCCTTTGGGCGGGAGAGGAACGAGCAGTACTTC.

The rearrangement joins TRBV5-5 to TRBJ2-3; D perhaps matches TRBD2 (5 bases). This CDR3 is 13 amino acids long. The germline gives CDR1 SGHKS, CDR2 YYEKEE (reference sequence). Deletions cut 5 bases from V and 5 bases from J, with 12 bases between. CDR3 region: CASRSGWGDTQYF. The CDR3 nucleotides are TGTGCCAGCAGATCGGGGTGGGGAGATACGCAGTATTTT.

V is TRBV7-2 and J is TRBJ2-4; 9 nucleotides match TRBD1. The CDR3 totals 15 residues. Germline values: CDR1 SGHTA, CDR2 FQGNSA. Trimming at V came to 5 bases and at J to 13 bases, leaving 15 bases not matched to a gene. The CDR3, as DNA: TGTGCCAGCAGCCCATCGGGACAGGGAACCTATGAGCAGTACTTC. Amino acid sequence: CASSPSGQGTYEQYF. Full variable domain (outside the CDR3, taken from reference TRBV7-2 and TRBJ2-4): GAGVSQSPSNKVTEKGKDVELRCDPISGHTALYWYRQSLGQGLEFLIYFQGNSAPDKSGLPSDRFSAERTGGSVSTLTIQRTQQEDSAVYLCASSPSGQGTYEQYFGAGTRLSVL.

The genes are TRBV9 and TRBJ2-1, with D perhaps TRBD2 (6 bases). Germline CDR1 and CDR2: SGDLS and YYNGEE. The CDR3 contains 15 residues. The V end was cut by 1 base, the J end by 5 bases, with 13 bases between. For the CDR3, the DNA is TGTGCCAGCAGCGTATACGGGGGACCCAACAATGAGCAGTTCTTC. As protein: CASSVYGGPNNEQFF.

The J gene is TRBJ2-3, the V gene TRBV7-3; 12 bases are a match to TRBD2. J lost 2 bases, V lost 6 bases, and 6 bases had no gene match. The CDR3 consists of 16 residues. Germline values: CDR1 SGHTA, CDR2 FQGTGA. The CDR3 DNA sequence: TGTGCCAGCAGTTCTAGACTAGCGGGGGACACAGATACGCAGTATTTT. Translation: CASSSRLAGDTDTQYF.

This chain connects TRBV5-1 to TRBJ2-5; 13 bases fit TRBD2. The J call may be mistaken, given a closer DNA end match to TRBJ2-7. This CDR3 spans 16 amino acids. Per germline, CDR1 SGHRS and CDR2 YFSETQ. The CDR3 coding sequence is TGCGCCAGCAGCTCCGGACTAGCGGGAGACGTATACGAGCAGTACTTC. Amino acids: CASSSGLAGDVYEQYF.

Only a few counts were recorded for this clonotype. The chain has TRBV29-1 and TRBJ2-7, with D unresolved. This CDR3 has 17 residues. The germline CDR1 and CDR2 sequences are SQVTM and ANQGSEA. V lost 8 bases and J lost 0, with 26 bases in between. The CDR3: CSPPLGPRTTSSYEQYF. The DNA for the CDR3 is TGCAGCCCTCCCCTAGGGCCTAGGACCACCAGCTCCTACGAGCAGTACTTC.

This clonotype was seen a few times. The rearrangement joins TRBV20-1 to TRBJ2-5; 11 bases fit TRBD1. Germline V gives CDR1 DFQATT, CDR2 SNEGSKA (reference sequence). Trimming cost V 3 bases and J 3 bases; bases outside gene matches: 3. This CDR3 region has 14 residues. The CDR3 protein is CSARGDRGKETQYF. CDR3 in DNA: TGCAGTGCTAGGGGGGACAGGGGGAAAGAGACCCAGTACTTC.

CDR3 DNA sequence: TGTGCCAGCAGTTCCCCCGGGACTAGTGGTTACGAGCAGTACTTC. Translation gives CASSSPGTSGYEQYF. The V call is TRBV27, the J call TRBJ2-7; 8 bases agree with TRBD2. CDR3 length: 15 residues. Trimming at V came to 4 bases and at J to 4 bases, leaving 9 bases not matched to a gene. Germline-derived CDR1 and CDR2 are MNHEY and SMNVEV (reference sequence).

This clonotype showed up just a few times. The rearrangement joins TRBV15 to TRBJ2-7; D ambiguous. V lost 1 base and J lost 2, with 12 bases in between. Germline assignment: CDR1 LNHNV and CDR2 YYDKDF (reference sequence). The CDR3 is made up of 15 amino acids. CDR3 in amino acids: CATSRGSDGPYEQYF. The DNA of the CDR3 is TGTGCCACCAGCAGAGGGTCAGACGGACCCTACGAGCAGTACTTC.

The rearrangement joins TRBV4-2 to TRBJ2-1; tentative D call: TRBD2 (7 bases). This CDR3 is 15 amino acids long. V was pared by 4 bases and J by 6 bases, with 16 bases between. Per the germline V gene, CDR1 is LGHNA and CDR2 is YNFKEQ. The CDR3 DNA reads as TGTGCCAGCAGCCCTCTGGGAGGGGGGGTCAATGAGCAGTTCTTC. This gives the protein CASSPLGGGVNEQFF.

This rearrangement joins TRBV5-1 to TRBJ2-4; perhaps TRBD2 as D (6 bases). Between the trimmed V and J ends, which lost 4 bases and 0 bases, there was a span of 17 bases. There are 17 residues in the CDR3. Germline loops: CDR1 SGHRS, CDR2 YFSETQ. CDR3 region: CASSTYTEGLAKNIQYF. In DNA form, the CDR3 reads TGCGCCAGCAGCACCTACACGGAGGGACTAGCCAAAAACATTCAGTACTTC.

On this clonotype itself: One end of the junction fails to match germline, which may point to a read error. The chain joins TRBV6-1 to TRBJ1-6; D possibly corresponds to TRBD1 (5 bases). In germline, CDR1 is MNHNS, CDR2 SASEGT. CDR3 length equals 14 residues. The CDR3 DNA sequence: TGTGCCGGCAGGGTACAGGAGGGAAGTTCACCCCTCCACTTT. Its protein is CAGRVQEGSSPLHF.

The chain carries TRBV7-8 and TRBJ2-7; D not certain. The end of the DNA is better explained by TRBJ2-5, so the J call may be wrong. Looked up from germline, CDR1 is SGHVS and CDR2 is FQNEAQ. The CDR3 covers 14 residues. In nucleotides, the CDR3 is TGTGCCAGCAGTCCAGGAAAGAGTTTAGAGACCCAGTACTTC. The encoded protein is CASSPGKSLETQYF.